Following are 24 T cell receptor beta chains from one sample sequenced in a study of graft-versus-host responses after intestinal transplantation. TCRdb keeps only in-frame clones here, not all; method: immunoSEQ multiplex PCR. This sample has more than 70,000 clones, with roughly 80% found just once. These receptors have no known antigen. The sequences come from unstimulated CD4+ T cells sorted from spleen or lymph node cells, collected before intestinal transplant. These receptors originate from a human donor who received an intestinal transplant.

The CDR3 DNA follows: TGTGCCAGCAGGGGGACAGGGTTGGGGCACACTGAAGCTTTCTTT. It is translated as CASRGTGLGHTEAFF. This chain uses TRBV2 with TRBJ1-1; 9 bases line up with TRBD1. The CDR3 consists of 15 residues. The germline V gene encodes CDR1 SNHLY and CDR2 FYNNEI. V was clipped by 6 bases and J by 3 bases; unmatched bases: 8.

CDR3 in amino acids: CASSRSQREGYYEQYF. CDR3 DNA sequence: TGTGCCAGCAGTCGCTCCCAGCGGGAGGGTTACTACGAGCAGTACTTC. V usage is TRBV27 and J usage is TRBJ2-7; TRBD2 agrees at 10 bases. CDR3 length: 16 amino acids. J gave up 3 bases and V 5 bases, and 10 bases lay outside the gene matches. CDR1 and CDR2 (germline): MNHEY, SMNVEV (reference sequence).

The rearrangement joins TRBV6-5 to TRBJ1-3; tentatively, D is TRBD1 (6 bases). The CDR3 totals 14 residues. Germline CDR1 and CDR2: MNHEY and SVGAGI. Trimming stripped 6 bases from V and 4 bases from J, with 13 bases between. Here the CDR3 DNA reads TGTGCCAGCAGCGGGACATCCGAAGGAAACACCATATATTTT. Protein product: CASSGTSEGNTIYF.

The rearrangement uses TRBV5-4 and TRBJ2-1; no clear D gene. This CDR3 region has 12 residues. The germline V and J ends were trimmed by 4 bases and 3 bases, with 5 bases remaining between them. CDR1 is SGHNT and CDR2 is YYREEE in the germline V gene (reference sequence). In DNA form, the CDR3 reads TGTGCCAGCAGCAGCTACTACAATGAGCAGTTCTTC. Translated: CASSSYYNEQFF.

The chain recombines TRBV7-3 with TRBJ2-1, with 10 positions matching TRBD1. Trimming cost V 5 bases and J 1 base; bases outside gene matches: 2. Germline CDR1 is SGHTA and CDR2 is FQGTGA. The CDR3 is 15 amino acids. This CDR3 is CASSPGQGSYNEQFF. CDR3 in DNA: TGTGCCAGCAGCCCGGGACAGGGGTCCTACAATGAGCAGTTCTTC.

The chain is built from TRBV6-1 and TRBJ2-3; possibly TRBD1 for D (5 bases). Trimming took off 6 bases at V and 8 bases at J, with 15 bases between the two ends. The CDR3 contains 13 residues. Germline CDR1 and CDR2: MNHNS and SASEGT. The CDR3 DNA is TGTGCCAGCAGCGAGAGACAGAGCTCTACGCAGTATTTT. Translating it yields CASSERQSSTQYF.

The V call is TRBV5-1, the J call TRBJ2-7; D may be TRBD1 (6 bases). The germline V gene encodes CDR1 SGHRS and CDR2 YFSETQ. This CDR3 has 16 amino acids. With 0 bases removed from V and 5 bases from J, the gap between germline ends came to 18 bases. This chain's CDR3 is CASSLGAGASWDEQYF. The CDR3 region has the DNA TGCGCCAGCAGCTTGGGGGCAGGGGCCTCATGGGACGAGCAGTACTTC.

The gene calls are TRBV28 and TRBJ2-1; perhaps TRBD2 as D (5 bases). The length of the CDR3 is 15 residues. Per germline, CDR1 MDHEN and CDR2 SYDVKM. Trimming pared 5 bases from V and 3 bases from J, leaving 14 bases between. DNA for the CDR3: TGTGCCAGCAGTATGGCGACCCGGGACTACAATGAGCAGTTCTTC. Translating it yields CASSMATRDYNEQFF.

V and J are TRBV5-6 and TRBJ1-2, with 8 bases matching TRBD1. Germline values: CDR1 SGHDT, CDR2 YYEEEE. This CDR3 is built from 14 residues. The V segment lost 0 bases and the J segment 7 bases; nucleotides outside the gene matches: 5. CDR3 region: CASSLGSTGGGYTF. The CDR3, as DNA: TGTGCCAGCAGCTTGGGGTCCACAGGGGGTGGCTACACCTTC.

This rearrangement joins TRBV6-1 to TRBJ1-1; maybe TRBD1 (5 bases). Germline CDR1 MNHNS, CDR2 SASEGT. Trimming removed 3 bases at V and 0 bases at J, with 5 bases between. This CDR3 spans 13 amino acids. The CDR3 reads CASSDRVNTEAFF. In DNA, the CDR3 is TGTGCCAGCAGTGACAGGGTGAACACTGAAGCTTTCTTT.

The chain recombines TRBV30 with TRBJ2-5, with 9 nucleotides matching TRBD2. Germline V gene data show CDR1 as GTSNPN and CDR2 as SVGIG (reference sequence). V lost 0 bases, J lost 5 bases, and 7 bases stayed unmatched. The CDR3 runs 15 residues. CDR3 bases: TGTGCCTGGAGTGTAGCGGGGGGCAGAGTTGAGACCCAGTACTTC. Its translation is CAWSVAGGRVETQYF.

The chain couples TRBV18 to TRBJ1-5, with a tentative D call TRBD1 (6 bases). The CDR3 covers 15 residues. Germline CDR1 KGHSH, CDR2 LQKENI. Trimming stripped 2 bases from V and 7 bases from J, with 15 bases between. The CDR3 protein is CASSPLPGAWQPQHF. The CDR3 DNA reads as TGTGCCAGCTCACCATTACCAGGGGCTTGGCAGCCCCAGCATTTT.

This rearrangement joins TRBV7-3 to TRBJ2-3, with 7 bases matching TRBD1. The V segment lost 5 bases and the J segment 0 bases; nucleotides outside the gene matches: 5. The germline V gene has CDR1 SGHTA and CDR2 FQGTGA. The CDR3 loop spans 15 amino acids. The CDR3 loop reads CASSDGTASTDTQYF. In DNA form, the CDR3 reads TGTGCCAGCAGCGACGGGACAGCTAGCACAGATACGCAGTATTTT.

This sequence joins TRBV6-4 and TRBJ2-3; 10 bases align to TRBD2. With 8 bases clipped from V and 2 bases from J, the junction kept 16 bases outside the gene matches. The CDR3 is 18 amino acids. CDR1 and CDR2 from the germline V gene are MRHNA and SNTAGT. The CDR3 region has the DNA TGTGCCAGCGAGCGCTCTCGGACTAGCGGACTACACACAGATACGCAGTATTTT. Its translation: CASERSRTSGLHTDTQYF.

The genes are TRBV5-4 and TRBJ1-3, with D maybe TRBD1 (6 bases). V shed 3 bases and J shed 0 bases, with 13 bases lying between them. CDR1 is SGHNT and CDR2 is YYREEE in the germline V gene (reference sequence). There are 16 residues in the CDR3. For the CDR3, the DNA is TGTGCCAGCAGCTATACAGGGTTAATCTCTGGAAACACCATATATTTT. Encoded protein: CASSYTGLISGNTIYF.

This chain links TRBV25-1 with TRBJ2-7, with 10 bases lining up with TRBD2. The CDR3 spans 15 residues. V was clipped by 2 bases and J by 4 bases; unmatched bases: 5. Looked up from germline, CDR1 is MGHDK and CDR2 is SYGVNS. CDR3 sequence: CASSEASGRAYEQYF. The CDR3 region has the DNA TGTGCCAGCAGTGAAGCTAGCGGGAGAGCGTACGAGCAGTACTTC.

This chain uses TRBV19 with TRBJ1-4; 7 nucleotides align to TRBD1. The CDR3 runs to 14 residues. Germline CDR1 and CDR2: LNHDA and SQIVND (reference sequence). The V segment lost 10 bases and the J segment 11 bases; nucleotides outside the gene matches: 16. For the CDR3, the DNA is TGTGCCACCAGTGGCGGAGACAGGGAGCGGAAACTGTTTTTT. As protein: CATSGGDRERKLFF.

V is TRBV6-1 and J is TRBJ2-3, with D unresolved. Trimming left V 2 bases short and J 4 bases short, with 10 bases between. Germline loops: CDR1 MNHNS, CDR2 SASEGT. CDR3 length equals 14 residues. The CDR3 DNA follows: TGTGCCAGCAGTGAAATGGTCCGCGCAGATACGCAGTATTTT. It is translated as CASSEMVRADTQYF.

The chain carries TRBV5-1 and TRBJ2-7, with 7 bases identical to TRBD1. Germline V gene data show CDR1 as SGHRS and CDR2 as YFSETQ. With V trimmed by 4 bases and J by 2 bases, 9 bases remained unmatched. The CDR3 loop spans 15 amino acids. The chain's CDR3 is CASSASTGQPYEQYF. CDR3 sequence (DNA): TGCGCCAGCAGCGCAAGCACGGGACAGCCCTACGAGCAGTACTTC. The full variable domain, rest sourced from reference TRBV5-1 and TRBJ2-7, is KAGVTQTPRYLIKTRGQQVTLSCSPISGHRSVSWYQQTPGQGLQFLFEYFSETQRNKGNFPGRFSGRQFSNSRSEMNVSTLELGDSALYLCASSASTGQPYEQYFGPGTRLTVT.

V is TRBV30 and J is TRBJ1-2, with D perhaps TRBD1 (5 bases). From germline, CDR1 is GTSNPN and CDR2 SVGIG (reference sequence). This CDR3 has 13 amino acids. V was pared by 0 bases and J by 3 bases, with 8 bases between. DNA of the CDR3: TGTGCCTGGAGTGTGAAAGGGGACTATGGCTACACCTTC. Translation gives CAWSVKGDYGYTF.

The gene calls are TRBV5-1 and TRBJ2-1, with D possibly TRBD1 on 6 matching bases. CDR1 is SGHRS and CDR2 is YFSETQ in the germline V gene. The CDR3 is 15 residues long. Trimming removed 6 bases at V and 8 bases at J, with 21 bases between. The CDR3 nucleotides are TGCGCCAGCATCCCCCCGGGCAGGGGAGAGGATGAGCAGTTCTTC. The encoded protein is CASIPPGRGEDEQFF.

J is TRBJ2-7 and V is TRBV6-1; D may be TRBD1 (6 bases). The CDR3 has 15 residues. Germline CDR1 is MNHNS and CDR2 is SASEGT. Trimming removed 4 bases at V and 3 bases at J, with 16 bases between. The CDR3 sequence: CASSAYRERGYEQYF. The CDR3 DNA reads as TGTGCCAGCAGTGCATACAGGGAGAGGGGCTACGAGCAGTACTTC.

V gene TRBV14 combines with J gene TRBJ2-1, with D uncertain. V was shortened by 1 base and J by 9 bases, with 4 bases between the two germline ends. The CDR3 has 11 residues. CDR1 and CDR2 (germline): SGHDN, FVKESK. The CDR3 region is CASSQAFEQFF. As DNA, the CDR3 is TGTGCCAGCAGCCAAGCGTTTGAGCAGTTCTTC.

This chain links TRBV5-6 with TRBJ1-1; unclear D gene. CDR3 length: 15 amino acids. Trimming stripped 5 bases from V and 4 bases from J, with 18 bases between. CDR1 is SGHDT, CDR2 YYEEEE, per germline. The CDR3 DNA reads as TGTGCCAGCAGTCCCCTAACGAGGGATCTCACTGAAGCTTTCTTT. Residues: CASSPLTRDLTEAFF.